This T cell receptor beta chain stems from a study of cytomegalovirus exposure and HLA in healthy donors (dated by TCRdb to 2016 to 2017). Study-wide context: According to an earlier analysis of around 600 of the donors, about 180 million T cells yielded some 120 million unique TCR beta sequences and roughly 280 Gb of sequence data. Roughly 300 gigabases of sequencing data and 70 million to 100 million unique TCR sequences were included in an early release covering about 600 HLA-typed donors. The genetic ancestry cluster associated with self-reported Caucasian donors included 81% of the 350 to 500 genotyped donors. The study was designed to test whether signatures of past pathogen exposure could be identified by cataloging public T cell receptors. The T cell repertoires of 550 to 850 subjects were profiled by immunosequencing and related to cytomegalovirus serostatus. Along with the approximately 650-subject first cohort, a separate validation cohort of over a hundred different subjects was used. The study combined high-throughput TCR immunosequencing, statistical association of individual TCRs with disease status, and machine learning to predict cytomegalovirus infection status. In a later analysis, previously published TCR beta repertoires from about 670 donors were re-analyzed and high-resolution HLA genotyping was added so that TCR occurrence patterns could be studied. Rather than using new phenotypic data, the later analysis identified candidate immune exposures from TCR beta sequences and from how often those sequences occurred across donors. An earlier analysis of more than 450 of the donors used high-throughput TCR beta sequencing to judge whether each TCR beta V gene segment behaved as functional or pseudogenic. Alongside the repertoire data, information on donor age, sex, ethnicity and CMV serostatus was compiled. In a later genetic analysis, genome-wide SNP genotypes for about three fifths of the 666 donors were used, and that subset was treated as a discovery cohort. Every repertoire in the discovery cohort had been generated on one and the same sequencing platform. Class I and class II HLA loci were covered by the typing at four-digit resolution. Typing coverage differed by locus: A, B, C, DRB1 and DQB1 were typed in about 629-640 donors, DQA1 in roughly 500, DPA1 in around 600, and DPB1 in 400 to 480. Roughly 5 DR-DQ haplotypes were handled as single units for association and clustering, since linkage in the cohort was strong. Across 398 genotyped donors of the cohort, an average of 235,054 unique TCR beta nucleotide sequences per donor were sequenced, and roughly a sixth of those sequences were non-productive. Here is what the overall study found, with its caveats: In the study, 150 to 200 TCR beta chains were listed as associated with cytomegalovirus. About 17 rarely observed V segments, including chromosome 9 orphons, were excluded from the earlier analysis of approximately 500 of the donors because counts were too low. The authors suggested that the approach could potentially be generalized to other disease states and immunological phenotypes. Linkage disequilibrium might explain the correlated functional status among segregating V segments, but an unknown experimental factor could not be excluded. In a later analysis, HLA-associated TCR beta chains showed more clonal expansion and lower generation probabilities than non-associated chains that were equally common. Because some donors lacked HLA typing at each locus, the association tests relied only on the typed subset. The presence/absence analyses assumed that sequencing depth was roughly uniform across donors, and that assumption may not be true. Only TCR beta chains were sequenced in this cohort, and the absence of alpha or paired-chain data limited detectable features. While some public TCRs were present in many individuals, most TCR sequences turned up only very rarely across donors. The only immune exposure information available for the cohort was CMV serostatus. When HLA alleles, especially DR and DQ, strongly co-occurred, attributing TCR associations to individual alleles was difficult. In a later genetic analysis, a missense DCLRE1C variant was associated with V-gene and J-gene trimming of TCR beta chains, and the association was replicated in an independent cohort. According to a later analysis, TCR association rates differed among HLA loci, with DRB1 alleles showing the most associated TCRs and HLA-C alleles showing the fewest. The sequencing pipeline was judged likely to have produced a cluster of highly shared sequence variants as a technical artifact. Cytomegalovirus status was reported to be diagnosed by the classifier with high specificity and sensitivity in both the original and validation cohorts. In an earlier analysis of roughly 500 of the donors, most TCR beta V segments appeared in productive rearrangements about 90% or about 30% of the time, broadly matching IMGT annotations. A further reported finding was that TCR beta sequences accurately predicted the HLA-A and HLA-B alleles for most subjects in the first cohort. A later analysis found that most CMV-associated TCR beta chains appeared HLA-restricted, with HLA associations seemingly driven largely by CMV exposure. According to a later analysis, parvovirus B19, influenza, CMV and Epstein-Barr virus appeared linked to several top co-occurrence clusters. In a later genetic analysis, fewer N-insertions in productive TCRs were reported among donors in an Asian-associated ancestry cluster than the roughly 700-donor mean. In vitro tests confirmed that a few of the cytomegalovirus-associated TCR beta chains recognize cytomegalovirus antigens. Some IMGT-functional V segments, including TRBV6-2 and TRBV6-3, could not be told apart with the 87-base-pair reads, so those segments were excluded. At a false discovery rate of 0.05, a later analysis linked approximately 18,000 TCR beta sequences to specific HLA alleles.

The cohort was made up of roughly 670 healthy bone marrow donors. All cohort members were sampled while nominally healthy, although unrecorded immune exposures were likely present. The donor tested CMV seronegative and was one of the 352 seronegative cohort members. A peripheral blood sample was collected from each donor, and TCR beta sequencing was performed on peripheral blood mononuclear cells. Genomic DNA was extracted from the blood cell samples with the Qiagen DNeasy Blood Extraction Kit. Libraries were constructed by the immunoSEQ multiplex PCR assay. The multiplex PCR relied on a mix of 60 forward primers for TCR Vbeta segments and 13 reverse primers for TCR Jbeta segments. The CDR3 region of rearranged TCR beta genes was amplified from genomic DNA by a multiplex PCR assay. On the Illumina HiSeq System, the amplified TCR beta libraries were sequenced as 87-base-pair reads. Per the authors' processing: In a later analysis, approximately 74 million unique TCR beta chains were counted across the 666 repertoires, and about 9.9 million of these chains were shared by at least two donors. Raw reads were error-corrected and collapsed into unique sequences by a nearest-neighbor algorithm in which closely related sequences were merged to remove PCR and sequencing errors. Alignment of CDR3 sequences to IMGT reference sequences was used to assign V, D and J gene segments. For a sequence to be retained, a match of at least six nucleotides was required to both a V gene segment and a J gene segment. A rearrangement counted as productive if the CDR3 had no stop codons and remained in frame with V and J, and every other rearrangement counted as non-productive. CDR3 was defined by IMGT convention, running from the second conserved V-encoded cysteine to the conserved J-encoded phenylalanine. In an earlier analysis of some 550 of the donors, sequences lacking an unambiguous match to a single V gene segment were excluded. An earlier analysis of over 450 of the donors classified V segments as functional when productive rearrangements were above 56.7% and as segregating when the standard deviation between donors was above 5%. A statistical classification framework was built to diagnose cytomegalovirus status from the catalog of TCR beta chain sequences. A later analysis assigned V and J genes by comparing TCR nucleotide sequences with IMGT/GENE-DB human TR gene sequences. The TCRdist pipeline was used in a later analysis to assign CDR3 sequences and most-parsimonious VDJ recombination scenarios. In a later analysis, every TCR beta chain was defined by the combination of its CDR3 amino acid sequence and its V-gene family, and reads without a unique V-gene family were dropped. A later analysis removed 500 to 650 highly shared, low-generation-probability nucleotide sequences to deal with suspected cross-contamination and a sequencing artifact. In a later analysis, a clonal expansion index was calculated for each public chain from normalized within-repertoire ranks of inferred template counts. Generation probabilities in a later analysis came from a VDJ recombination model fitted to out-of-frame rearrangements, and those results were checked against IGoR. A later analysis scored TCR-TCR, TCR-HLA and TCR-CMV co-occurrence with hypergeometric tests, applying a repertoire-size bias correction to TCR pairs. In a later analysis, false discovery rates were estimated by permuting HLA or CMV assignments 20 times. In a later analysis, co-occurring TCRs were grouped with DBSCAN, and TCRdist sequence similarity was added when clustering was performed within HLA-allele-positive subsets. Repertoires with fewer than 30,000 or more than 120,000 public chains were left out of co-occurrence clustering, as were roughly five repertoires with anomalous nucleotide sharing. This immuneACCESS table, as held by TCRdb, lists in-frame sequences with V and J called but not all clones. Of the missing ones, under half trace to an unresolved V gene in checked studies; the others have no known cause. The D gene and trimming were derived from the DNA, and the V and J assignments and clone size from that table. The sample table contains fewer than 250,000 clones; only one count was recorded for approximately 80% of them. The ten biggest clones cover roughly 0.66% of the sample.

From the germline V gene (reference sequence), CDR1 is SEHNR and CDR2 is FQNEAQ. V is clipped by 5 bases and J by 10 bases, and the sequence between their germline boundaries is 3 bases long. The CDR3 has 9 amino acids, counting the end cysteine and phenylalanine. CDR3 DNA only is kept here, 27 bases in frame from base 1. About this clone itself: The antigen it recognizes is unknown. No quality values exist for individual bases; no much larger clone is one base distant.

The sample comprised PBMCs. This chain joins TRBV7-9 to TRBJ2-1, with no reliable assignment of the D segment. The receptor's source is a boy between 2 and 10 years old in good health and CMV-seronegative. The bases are TGTGCCAGCAGCGAGGAGCAGTTCTTC. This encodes CASSEEQFF.